The sequence of this T cell receptor (beta chain) was determined in a study of cytomegalovirus exposure and HLA in healthy donors. Points on this clone: The junction shows a germline mismatch at one end, possibly a read error.

The germline CDR1 and CDR2 sequences are MDHEN and SYDVKM. The CDR3 has 14 residues. Healthy people donating bone marrow made up the donors. Vbeta (60) and Jbeta (13) primers were used in the PCR. Data came from immunoSEQ multiplex PCR; TCRdb stores just in-frame clones and leaves some out. In the table there are approximately 170,000 clones, roughly 77% of which are singletons. The rearrangement uses TRBV28 and TRBJ1-2, with D possibly TRBD1 on 5 matching bases. Sequencing used PBMCs. This clonotype was obtained from a man aged 25-45 years in good health and CMV-seropositive. The CDR3 spells CASSLLRAADSRSF. The CDR3 nucleotides are TGTGCCAGCAGTTTACTTCGGGCGGCCGACAGTCGCTCCTTC.